The TCR beta chain described here comes from a study of CD8 T cells in Susac syndrome. CD8+ and CD4+ T cells taken from blood had their TCR beta sequenced. Controls were healthy donors chosen to match patients in age and sex. Bulk CD8+ and CD4+ cells came from magnetic negative isolation; CD8+ TEMRA by FACS. Random hexamers primed reverse transcription of about 0.5 to 1 ug RNA. Amplification of the TCR beta CDR3 was carried out by immunoSEQ multiplex PCR, which spanned a total of 54 Vbeta and 13 Jbeta segments. TCRdb passed the immunoSEQ multiplex PCR reads through MiXCR, listing each CDR3 protein once. The table shows approximately 150,000 distinct CDR3 sequences, with around 93% occurring only once. Sequenced sample: CD4+ T cells from PBMCs. This receptor was taken from a human donor in good health.

CDR3 DNA: TGTGCCAGCAGCCTAAGGGACAGGGCGAACTATGGCTACACCTTC. Protein sequence: CASSLRDRANYGYTF. This chain joins TRBV3-1 and TRBJ1-2; 9 bases map to TRBD1. Germline-derived CDR1 and CDR2 are LGHDT and YNNKEL (reference sequence). This CDR3 is 15 amino acids long. V gave up 4 bases and J gave up 2 bases; unmatched junction bases: 5.